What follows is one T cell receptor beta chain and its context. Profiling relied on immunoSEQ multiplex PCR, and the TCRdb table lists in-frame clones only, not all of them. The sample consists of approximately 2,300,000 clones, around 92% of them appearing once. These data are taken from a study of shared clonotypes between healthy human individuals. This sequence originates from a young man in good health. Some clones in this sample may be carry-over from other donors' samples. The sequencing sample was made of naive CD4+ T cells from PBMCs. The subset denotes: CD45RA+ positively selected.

CDR3 amino acids: CASSKAQRIHEQYF. The CDR3 coding sequence is TGTGCCAGCAGCAAAGCGCAGAGGATCCACGAGCAGTACTTC. The chain has TRBV21-1 and TRBJ2-7; TRBD2, as called in the table, went unchecked against the DNA. TRBV21-1 is flagged as a pseudogene. There are 14 residues in the CDR3.